This note documents a single T cell receptor beta chain sequence. Germline CDR1 SNHLY, CDR2 FYNNEI. V was trimmed by 4 bases and J by 4 bases, leaving 11 bases between them. The CDR3 runs 14 residues. These data come from a study of cytomegalovirus exposure and HLA in healthy donors. PCR was performed using 60 Vbeta and 13 Jbeta primers. Only in-frame clones appear in the TCRdb table, and some are missing; sequencing was by immunoSEQ multiplex PCR. The sample lists about 220,000 clones, approximately 82% occurring once. The V gene is TRBV2, the J gene TRBJ1-3; possible D gene TRBD1, 5 bases. Sequences were obtained from PBMCs. The clonotype was recovered from a man aged 18 to 30 in good health and CMV-seronegative. For the CDR3, the DNA is TGTGCCAGCAGTGGCGGGACGGCCGGAAACACCATATATTTT. As protein: CASSGGTAGNTIYF.